Following are 8 T cell receptor beta chains from one sample sequenced in a study of CD8+CD57+ T cells in acquired aplastic anemia. Profiling of TCR beta VDJ combinations and CDR3 sequences used genomic DNA as template. TCRdb fed the reads into MiXCR, producing one record per CDR3 protein. The repertoire holds about 64,000 distinct CDR3 sequences, with about 54% as singletons. Sequenced sample: sorted CD4+, CD8+, or CD8+CD57+ T cells (not recorded which) from PBMCs. Receptors originate from a human donor in good health, serving as a control.

This clonotype appeared many times. The rearrangement joins TRBV6-5 to TRBJ2-7; TRBD2 matches 11 bases. V shed 2 bases and J 4 bases; nucleotides not matched to a gene: 7. This CDR3 region has 16 residues. Germline CDR1 reads MNHEY; CDR2 reads SVGAGI. This CDR3 reads CASSYRLAGGLYEQYF. CDR3 in DNA: TGTGCCAGCAGTTACCGGCTAGCGGGAGGTCTATACGAGCAGTACTTC.

This clonotype showed up many times. The V gene is TRBV11-2, the J gene TRBJ1-3; D not resolved. V lost 1 base, J lost 1 base, and 8 bases lay in between. Germline V gives CDR1 SGHAT, CDR2 FQNNGV. This CDR3 has 15 amino acids. CDR3 nucleotide sequence: TGTGCCAGCAGCTTAGGTGCTGGATCTGGAAACACCATATATTTT. Translation: CASSLGAGSGNTIYF.

The chain employs TRBV7-3 and TRBJ2-5; D gene ambiguous. V was clipped by 3 bases and J by 0 bases, with 5 bases between them. This CDR3 comprises 13 residues. Looked up from germline, CDR1 is SGHTA and CDR2 is FQGTGA. In DNA form, the CDR3 reads TGTGCCAGCAGCTTCCCGAACCAAGAGACCCAGTACTTC. Protein: CASSFPNQETQYF.

This clonotype was seen repeatedly, ten times or more. The chain uses TRBV20-1 and TRBJ1-1, with 7 bases aligning to TRBD1. The germline gives CDR1 DFQATT, CDR2 SNEGSKA (reference sequence). V lost 0 bases to trimming and J lost 2 bases; unmatched junction nucleotides: 3. CDR3 size: 14 residues. CDR3 in amino acids: CSARDQGGNTEAFF. The CDR3 DNA reads TGCAGTGCTAGAGATCAGGGGGGAAACACTGAAGCTTTCTTT.

This chain joins TRBV7-2 and TRBJ1-4; D possibly corresponds to TRBD1 (5 bases). This CDR3 has 14 amino acids. Trimming removed 3 bases from V and 6 bases from J, with 11 bases in between. Germline V gives CDR1 SGHTA, CDR2 FQGNSA. CDR3 coding DNA: TGTGCCAGCAGCTTTTCAGGGTTTTATGAAAAACTGTTTTTT. Protein product: CASSFSGFYEKLFF.

This clonotype has at least ten counts. This chain links TRBV2 with TRBJ2-2; 7 bases align to TRBD1. The CDR3 has 13 amino acids. Losses at the gene ends were 9 bases for V and 1 base for J; bases not matched to a gene: 2. CDR1 is SNHLY, CDR2 FYNNEI, per germline. CDR3 amino acids: CARDRENTGELFF. The CDR3 DNA sequence: TGTGCCAGAGACAGGGAGAACACCGGGGAGCTGTTTTTT.

This clonotype was recorded many times. V is TRBV18 and J is TRBJ2-7, with 8 positions matching TRBD2. This CDR3 spans 14 amino acids. Unmatched junction bases numbered 10, after V lost 6 bases and J lost 6 bases. Germline V gives CDR1 KGHSH, CDR2 LQKENI. CDR3 bases: TGTGCCAGCTCCCAACTAGCGGCCCCCTCCGAGCAGTACTTC. Translated, it gives CASSQLAAPSEQYF.

This clonotype was counted only a few times. This chain connects TRBV18 to TRBJ1-1; the match to TRBD1 covers 7 bases. V dropped 5 bases and J dropped 0; count of bases not matched to a gene: 9. The germline gives CDR1 KGHSH, CDR2 LQKENI. The CDR3 sequence is 16 residues long. Here the CDR3 DNA reads TGTGCCAGCTCATCCCGGGACAGACAAATGAACACTGAAGCTTTCTTT. It translates to CASSSRDRQMNTEAFF.